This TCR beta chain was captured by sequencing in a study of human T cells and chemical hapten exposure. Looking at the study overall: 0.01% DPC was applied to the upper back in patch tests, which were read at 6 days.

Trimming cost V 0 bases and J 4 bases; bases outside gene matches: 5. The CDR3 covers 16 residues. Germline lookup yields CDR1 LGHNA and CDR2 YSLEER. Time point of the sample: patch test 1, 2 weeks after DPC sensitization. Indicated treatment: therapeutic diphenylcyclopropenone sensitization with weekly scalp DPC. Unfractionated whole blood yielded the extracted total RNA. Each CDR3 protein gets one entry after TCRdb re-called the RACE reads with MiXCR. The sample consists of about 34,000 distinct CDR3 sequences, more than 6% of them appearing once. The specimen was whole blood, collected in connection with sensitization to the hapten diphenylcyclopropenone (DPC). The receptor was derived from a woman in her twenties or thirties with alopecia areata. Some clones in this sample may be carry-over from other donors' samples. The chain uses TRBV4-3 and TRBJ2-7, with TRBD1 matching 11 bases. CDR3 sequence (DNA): TGCGCCAGCAGCCAAGATTTTGGGACAGGGGGTTACGAGCAGTACTTC. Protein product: CASSQDFGTGGYEQYF.